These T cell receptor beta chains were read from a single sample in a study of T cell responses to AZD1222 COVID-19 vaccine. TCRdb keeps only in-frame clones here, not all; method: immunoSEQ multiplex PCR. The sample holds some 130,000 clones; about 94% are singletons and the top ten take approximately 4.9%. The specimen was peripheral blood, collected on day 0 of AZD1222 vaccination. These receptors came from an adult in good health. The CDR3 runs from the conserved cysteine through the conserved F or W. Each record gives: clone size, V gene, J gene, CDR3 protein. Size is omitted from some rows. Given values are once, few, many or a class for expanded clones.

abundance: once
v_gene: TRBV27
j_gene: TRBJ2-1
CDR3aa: CASSLFGRLYNEQFF

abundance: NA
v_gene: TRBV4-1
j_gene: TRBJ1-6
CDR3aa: CASSQQPGQGAMGSPLHF

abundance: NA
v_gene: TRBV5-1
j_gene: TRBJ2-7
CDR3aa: CASGLGGFYEQYF

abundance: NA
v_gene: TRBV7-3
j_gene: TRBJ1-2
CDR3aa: CASSSSRNYGYTF

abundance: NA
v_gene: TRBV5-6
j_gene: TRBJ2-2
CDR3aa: CASSILAGFTGELFF

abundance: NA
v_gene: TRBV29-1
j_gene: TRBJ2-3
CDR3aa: CSVGGTRGPGDTQYF

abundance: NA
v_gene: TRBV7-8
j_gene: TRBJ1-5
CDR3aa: CASSLDSGEGEPQHF

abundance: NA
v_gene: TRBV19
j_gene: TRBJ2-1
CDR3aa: CASSIREGSGFNEQFF

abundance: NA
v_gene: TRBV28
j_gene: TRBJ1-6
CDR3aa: CASSLIESPLHF

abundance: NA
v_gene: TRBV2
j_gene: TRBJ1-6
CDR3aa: CASSFETGGNSPLHF

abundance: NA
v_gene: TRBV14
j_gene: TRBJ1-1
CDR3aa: CASSQHWKRTEAFF

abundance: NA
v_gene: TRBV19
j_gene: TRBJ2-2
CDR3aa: CASSVQGATGELFF

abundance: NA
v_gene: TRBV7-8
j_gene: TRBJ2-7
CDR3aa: CASAAGTGELYEQYF

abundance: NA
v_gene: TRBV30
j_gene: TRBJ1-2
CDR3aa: CAWSVISSAWAGYTF

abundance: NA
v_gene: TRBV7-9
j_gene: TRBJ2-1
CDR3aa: CASSSGGQGGRNEQFF

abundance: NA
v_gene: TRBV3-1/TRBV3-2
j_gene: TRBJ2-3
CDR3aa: CASSQDIPSGLSDTQYF

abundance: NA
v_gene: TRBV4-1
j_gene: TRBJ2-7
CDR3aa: CASSQTRGTEPYEQYF

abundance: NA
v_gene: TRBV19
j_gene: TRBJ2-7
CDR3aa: CASSGTSGSGEQYF

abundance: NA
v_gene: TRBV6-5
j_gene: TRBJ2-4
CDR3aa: CASSPGPSGDIQYF

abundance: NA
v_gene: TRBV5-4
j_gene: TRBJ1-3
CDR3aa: CASSLEAAGGNTIYF

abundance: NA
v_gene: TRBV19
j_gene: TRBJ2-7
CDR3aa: CASSIGQAISYEQYF

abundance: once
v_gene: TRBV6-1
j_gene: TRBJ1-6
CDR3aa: CASSDSQNSPLHF

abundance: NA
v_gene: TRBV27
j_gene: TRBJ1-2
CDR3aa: CASSLVLGGNYGYTF

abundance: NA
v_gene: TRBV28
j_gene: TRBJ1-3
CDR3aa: CASSPPRGGGGNTIYF

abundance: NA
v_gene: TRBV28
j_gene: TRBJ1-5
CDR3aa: CASSLFSVYSNQPQHF

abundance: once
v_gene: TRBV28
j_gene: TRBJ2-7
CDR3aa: CASSLGGARPSSYEQYF

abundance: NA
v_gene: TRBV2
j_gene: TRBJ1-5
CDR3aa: CASSQGPRSDQPQHF

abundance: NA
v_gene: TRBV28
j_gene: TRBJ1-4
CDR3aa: CASRTGANEKLFF